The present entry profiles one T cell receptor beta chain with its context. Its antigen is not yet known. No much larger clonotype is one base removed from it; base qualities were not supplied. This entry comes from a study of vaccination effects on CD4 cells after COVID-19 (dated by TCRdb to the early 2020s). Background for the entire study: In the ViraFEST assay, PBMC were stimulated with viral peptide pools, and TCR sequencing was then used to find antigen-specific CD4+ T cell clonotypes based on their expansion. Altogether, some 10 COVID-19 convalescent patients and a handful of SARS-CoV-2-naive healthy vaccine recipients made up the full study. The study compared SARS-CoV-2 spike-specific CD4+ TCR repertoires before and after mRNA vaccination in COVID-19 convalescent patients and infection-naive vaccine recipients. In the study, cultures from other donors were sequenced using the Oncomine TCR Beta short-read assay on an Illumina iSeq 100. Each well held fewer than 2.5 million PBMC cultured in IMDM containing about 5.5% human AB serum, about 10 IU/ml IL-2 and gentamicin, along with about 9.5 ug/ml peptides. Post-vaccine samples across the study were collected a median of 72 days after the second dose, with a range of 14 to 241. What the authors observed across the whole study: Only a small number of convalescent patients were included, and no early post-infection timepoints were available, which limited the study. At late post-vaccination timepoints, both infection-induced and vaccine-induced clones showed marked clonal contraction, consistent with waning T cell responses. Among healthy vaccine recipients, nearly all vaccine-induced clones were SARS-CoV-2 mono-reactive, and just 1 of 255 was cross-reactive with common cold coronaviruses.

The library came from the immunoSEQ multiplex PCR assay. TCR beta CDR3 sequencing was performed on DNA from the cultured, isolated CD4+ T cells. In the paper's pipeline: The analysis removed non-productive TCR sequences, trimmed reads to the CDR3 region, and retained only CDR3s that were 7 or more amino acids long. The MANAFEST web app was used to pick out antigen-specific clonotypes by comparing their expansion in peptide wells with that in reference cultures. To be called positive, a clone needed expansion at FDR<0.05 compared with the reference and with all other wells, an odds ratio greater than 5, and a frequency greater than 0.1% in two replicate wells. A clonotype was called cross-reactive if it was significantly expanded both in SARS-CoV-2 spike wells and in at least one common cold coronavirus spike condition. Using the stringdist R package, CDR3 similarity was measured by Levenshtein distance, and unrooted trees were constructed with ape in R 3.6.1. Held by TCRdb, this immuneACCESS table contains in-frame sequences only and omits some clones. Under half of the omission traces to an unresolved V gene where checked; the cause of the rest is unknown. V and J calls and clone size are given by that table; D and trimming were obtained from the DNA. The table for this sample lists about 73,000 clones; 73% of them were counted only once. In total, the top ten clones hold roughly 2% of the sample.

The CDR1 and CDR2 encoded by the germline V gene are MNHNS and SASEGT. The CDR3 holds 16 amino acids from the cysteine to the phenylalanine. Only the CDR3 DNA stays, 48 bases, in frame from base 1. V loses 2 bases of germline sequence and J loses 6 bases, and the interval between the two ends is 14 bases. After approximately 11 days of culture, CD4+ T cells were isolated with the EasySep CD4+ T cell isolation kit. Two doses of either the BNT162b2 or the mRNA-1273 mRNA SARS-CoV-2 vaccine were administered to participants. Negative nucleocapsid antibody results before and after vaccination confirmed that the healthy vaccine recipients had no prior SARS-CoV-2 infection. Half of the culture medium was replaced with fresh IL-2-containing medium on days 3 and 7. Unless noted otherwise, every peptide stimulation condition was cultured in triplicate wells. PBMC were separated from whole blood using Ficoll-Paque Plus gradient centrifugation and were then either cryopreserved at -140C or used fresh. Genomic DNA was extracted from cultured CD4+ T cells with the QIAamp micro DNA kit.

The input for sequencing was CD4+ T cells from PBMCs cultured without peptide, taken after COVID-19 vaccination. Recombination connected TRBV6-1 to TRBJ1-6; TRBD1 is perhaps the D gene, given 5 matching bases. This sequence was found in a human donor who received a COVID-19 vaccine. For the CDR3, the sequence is CASSEPNQGINSPLHF. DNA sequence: TGTGCCAGCAGTGAACCCAACCAGGGAATTAATTCACCCCTCCACTTT.